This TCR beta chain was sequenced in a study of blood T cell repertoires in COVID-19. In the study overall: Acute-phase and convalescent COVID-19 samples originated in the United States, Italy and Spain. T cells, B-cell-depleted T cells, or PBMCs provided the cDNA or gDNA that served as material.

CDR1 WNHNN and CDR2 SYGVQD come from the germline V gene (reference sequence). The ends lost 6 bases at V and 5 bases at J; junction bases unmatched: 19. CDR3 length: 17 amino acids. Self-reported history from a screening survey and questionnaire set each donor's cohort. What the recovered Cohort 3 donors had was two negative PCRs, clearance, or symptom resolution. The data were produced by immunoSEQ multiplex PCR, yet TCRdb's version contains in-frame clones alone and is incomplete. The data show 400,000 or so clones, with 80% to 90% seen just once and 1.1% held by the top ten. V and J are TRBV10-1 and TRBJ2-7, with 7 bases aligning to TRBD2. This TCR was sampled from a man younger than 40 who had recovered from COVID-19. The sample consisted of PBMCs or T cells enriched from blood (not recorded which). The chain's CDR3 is CASSSGRPTLDRHEQYF. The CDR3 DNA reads TGCGCCAGCAGCTCCGGGAGGCCGACTTTGGATCGCCACGAGCAGTACTTC.